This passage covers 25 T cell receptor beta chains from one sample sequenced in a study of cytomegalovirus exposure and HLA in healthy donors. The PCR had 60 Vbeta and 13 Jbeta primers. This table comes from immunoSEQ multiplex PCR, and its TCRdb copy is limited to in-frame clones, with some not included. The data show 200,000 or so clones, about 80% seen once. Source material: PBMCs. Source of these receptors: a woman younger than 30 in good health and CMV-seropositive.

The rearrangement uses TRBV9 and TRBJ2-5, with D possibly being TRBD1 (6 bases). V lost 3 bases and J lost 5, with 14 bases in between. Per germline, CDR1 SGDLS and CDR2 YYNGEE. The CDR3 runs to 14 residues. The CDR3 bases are TGTGCCAGCAGCGCCACCGGGACAACTGAGACCCAGTACTTC. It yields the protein CASSATGTTETQYF.

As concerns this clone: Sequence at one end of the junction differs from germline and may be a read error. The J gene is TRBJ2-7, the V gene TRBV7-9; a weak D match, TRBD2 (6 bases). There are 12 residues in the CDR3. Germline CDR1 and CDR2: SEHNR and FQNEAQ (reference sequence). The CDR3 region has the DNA TGTTCCAGCACCTCCCCGGAGGGCGAGCAGTACTTC. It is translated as CSSTSPEGEQYF.

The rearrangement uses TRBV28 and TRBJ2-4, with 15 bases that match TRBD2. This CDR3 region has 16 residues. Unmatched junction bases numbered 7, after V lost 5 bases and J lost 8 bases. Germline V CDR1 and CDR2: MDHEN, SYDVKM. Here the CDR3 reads CASSLGTSGGKDIQYF. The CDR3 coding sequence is TGTGCCAGCAGTCTCGGGACTAGCGGGGGGAAAGACATTCAGTACTTC.

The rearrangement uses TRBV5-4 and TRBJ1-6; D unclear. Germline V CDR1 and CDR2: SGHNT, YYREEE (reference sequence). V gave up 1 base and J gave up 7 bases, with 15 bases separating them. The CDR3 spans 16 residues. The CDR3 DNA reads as TGTGCCAGCAGCTTGATTGGCGGTGTATCAAATTCACCCCTCCACTTT. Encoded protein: CASSLIGGVSNSPLHF.

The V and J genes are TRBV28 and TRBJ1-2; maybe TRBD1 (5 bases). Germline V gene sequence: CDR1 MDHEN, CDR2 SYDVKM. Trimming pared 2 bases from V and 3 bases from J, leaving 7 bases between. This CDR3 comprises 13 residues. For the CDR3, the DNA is TGTGCCAGCAGTTTACCGGGGGACTATGGCTACACCTTC. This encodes CASSLPGDYGYTF.

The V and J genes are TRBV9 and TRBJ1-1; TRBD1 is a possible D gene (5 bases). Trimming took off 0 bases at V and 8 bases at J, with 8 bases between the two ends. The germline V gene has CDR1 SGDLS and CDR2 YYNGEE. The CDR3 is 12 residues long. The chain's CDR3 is CASSVEGREAFF. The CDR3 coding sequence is TGTGCCAGCAGCGTAGAGGGGAGGGAAGCTTTCTTT.

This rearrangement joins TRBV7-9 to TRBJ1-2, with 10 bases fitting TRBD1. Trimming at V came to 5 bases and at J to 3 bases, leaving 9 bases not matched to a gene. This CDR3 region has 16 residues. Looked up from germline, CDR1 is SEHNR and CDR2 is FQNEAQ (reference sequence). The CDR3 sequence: CASSHPDRGVDYGYTF. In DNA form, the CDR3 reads TGTGCCAGCAGCCACCCGGACAGGGGGGTAGACTATGGCTACACCTTC.

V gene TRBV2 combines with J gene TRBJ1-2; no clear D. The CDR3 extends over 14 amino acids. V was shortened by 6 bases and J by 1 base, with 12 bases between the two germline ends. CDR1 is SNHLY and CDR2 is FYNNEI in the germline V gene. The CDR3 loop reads CASRNPGINYGYTF. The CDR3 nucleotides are TGTGCCAGCAGAAACCCGGGGATTAACTATGGCTACACCTTC. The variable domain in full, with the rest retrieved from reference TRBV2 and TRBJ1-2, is EPEVTQTPSHQVTQMGQEVILRCVPISNHLYFYWYRQILGQKVEFLVSFYNNEISEKSEIFDDQFSVERPDGSNFTLKIRSTKLEDSAMYFCASRNPGINYGYTFGSGTRLTVV.

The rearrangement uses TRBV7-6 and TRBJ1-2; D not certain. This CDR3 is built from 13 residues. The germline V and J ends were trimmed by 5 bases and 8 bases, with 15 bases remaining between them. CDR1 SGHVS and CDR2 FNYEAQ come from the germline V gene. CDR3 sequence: CASSPYSIEGYTF. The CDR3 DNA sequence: TGTGCCAGCAGCCCCTACAGTATTGAGGGCTACACCTTC.

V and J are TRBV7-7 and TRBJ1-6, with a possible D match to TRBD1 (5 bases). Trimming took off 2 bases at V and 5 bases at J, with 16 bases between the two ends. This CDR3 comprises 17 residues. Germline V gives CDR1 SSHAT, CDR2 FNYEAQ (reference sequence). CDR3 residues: CASSLPTIGHHNSPLHF. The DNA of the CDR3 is TGTGCCAGCAGCTTACCTACAATTGGACACCATAATTCACCCCTCCACTTT.

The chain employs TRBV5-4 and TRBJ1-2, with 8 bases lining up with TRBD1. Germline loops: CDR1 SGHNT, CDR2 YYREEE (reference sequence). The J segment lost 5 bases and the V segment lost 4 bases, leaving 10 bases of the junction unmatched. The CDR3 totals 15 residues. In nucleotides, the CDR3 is TGTGCCAGCAGCAGCGGCAAGGACAGGGAATATGGCTACACCTTC. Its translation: CASSSGKDREYGYTF.

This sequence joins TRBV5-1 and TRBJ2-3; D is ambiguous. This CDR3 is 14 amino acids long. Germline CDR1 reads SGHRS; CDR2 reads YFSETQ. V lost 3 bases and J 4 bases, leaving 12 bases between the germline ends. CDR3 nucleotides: TGCGCCAGCAGCTCGAATAGAGGAGCAGATACGCAGTATTTT. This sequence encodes CASSSNRGADTQYF.

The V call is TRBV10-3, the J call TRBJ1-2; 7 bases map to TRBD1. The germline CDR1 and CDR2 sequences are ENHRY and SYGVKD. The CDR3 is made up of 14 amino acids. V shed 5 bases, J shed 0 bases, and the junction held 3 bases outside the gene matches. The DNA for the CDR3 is TGTGCCATCAGTTCGACAGGGTCTAACTATGGCTACACCTTC. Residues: CAISSTGSNYGYTF.

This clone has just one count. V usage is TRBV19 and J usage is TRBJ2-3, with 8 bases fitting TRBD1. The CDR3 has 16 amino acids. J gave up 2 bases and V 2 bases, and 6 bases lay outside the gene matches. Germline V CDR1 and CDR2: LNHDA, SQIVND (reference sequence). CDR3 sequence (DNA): TGTGCCAGTAGTATATCCGGACAGGGAATCACAGATACGCAGTATTTT. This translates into CASSISGQGITDTQYF.

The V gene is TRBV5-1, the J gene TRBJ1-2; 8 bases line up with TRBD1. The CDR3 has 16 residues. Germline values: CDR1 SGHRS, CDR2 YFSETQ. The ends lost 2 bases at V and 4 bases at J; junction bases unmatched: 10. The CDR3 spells CASSLIGQGSPYGYTF. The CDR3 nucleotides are TGCGCCAGCAGCTTAATTGGACAGGGAAGCCCCTATGGCTACACCTTC.

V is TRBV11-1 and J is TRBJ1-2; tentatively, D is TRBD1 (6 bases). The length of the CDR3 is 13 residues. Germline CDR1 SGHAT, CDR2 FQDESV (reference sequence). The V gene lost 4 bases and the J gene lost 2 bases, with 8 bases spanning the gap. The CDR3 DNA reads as TGTGCCAGCAGCTACGACAGGAACTATGGCTACACCTTC. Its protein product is CASSYDRNYGYTF.

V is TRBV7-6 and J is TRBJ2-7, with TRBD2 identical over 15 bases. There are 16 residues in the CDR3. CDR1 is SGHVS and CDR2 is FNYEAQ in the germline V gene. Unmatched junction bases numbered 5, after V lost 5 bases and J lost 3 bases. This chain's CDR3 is CASSRGLAGGNYEQYF. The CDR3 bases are TGTGCCAGCAGCCGGGGACTAGCGGGGGGTAACTACGAGCAGTACTTC.

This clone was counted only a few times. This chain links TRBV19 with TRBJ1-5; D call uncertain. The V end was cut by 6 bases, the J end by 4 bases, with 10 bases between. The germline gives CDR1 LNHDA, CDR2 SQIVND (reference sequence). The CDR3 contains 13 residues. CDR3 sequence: CASSHSVNQPQHF. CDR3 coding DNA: TGTGCCAGTAGCCACTCGGTTAATCAGCCCCAGCATTTT.

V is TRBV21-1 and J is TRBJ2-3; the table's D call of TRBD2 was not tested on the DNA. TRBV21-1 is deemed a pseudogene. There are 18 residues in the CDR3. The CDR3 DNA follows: TGTGCCAGCAGCAAAGCGAGGGGGGGACCCTACTCCACAGATACGCAGTATTTT. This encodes CASSKARGGPYSTDTQYF.

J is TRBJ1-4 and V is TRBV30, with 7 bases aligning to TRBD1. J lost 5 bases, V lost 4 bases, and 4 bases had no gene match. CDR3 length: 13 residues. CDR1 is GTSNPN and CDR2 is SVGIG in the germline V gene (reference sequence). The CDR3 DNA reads TGTGCCTGGAACCGACAGGGAAATGAAAAACTGTTTTTT. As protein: CAWNRQGNEKLFF.

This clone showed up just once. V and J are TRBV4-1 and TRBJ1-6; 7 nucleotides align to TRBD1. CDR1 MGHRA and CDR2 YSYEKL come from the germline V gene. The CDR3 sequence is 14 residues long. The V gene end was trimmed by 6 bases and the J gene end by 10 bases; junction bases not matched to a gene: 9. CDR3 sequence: CASSPGQVSSPLHF. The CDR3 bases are TGCGCCAGCAGTCCCGGACAGGTTTCCTCACCCCTCCACTTT.

CDR3: CASSQGTSGRYEQYF. The CDR3 DNA reads as TGCGCCAGCAGCCAAGGGACTAGCGGGAGGTACGAGCAGTACTTC. The chain couples TRBV5-1 to TRBJ2-7; 15 nucleotides align to TRBD2. Looked up from germline, CDR1 is SGHRS and CDR2 is YFSETQ. This CDR3 has 15 residues. Trimming at V came to 4 bases and at J to 4 bases, leaving 3 bases not matched to a gene.

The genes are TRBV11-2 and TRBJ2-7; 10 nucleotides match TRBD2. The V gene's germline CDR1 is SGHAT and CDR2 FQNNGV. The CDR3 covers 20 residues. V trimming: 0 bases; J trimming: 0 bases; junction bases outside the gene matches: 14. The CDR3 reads CASSLDGGFLAGDLSYEQYF. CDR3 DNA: TGTGCCAGCAGCTTAGACGGTGGGTTTCTAGCGGGGGACCTCTCCTACGAGCAGTACTTC.

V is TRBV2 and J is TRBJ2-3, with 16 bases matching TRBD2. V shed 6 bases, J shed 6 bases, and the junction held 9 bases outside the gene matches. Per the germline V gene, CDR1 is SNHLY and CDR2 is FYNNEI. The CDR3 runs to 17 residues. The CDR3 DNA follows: TGTGCCAGCAGGCAGGGGGGACTAGCGGGGGGGCCCGATACGCAGTATTTT. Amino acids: CASRQGGLAGGPDTQYF.

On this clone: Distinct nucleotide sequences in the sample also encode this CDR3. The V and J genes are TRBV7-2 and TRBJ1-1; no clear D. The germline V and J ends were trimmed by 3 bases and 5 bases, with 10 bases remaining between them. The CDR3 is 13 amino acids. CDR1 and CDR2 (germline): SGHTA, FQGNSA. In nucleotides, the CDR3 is TGTGCCAGCAGCTTGAGTTTATCAACTGAAGCTTTCTTT. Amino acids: CASSLSLSTEAFF.